What follows are 28 T cell receptor beta chains derived from one specimen sequenced in a study of regulatory T cells in long-lasting Graves disease. Time point noted: newly diagnosed GD, antithyroid drugs for less than 3 months. From PBMCs, RNA was extracted and then used to make the TCR library. Investigators prepared the TCR beta libraries by applying iRepertoire HTBI primers and Arm-PCR of CDR3 regions. TCRdb independently ran MiXCR on the multiplex PCR reads; one entry per CDR3 protein. The data show hundreds of thousands of distinct CDR3 sequences, more than 15% seen once. Sample: peripheral blood mononuclear cells (PBMCs), taken at new diagnosis, from a patient treated with antithyroid drugs. The receptor source for this set is a female donor with Graves disease.

V gene TRBV19 combines with J gene TRBJ1-1; 7 positions agree with TRBD1. The CDR3 has 12 amino acids. The V segment lost 3 bases and the J segment 8 bases; nucleotides outside the gene matches: 3. Germline values: CDR1 LNHDA, CDR2 SQIVND (reference sequence). The CDR3 nucleotides are TGTGCCAGTAGTATTACAGGGGACGAAGCTTTCTTT. This sequence encodes CASSITGDEAFF.

This clonotype was counted ten times or more. The chain couples TRBV7-9 to TRBJ2-3, with a tentative D call TRBD1 (5 bases). Per germline, CDR1 SEHNR and CDR2 FQNEAQ (reference sequence). This CDR3 spans 13 amino acids. Trimming shortened V by 1 base and J by 5 bases, and 7 bases separated the two germline ends. The CDR3 DNA is TGTGCCAGCAGCTTAGGGCAGGGAGATACGCAGTATTTT. Amino acids: CASSLGQGDTQYF.

The sample holds many counts of this clonotype. The rearrangement links TRBV6-2 or TRBV6-3 to TRBJ2-1, with D possibly being TRBD2 (5 bases). V lost 10 bases to trimming and J lost 0 bases, with 13 bases between them. Per germline, CDR1 MNHEY and CDR2 SVGEGT. This CDR3 is built from 14 residues. CDR3 in DNA: TGTGCCACCCGGGGAGATAGCTCCTACAATGAGCAGTTCTTC. It codes for CATRGDSSYNEQFF.

Points on this clonotype: This may arise from a read error, as a much more abundant clone is one base away. This chain uses TRBV6-2 or TRBV6-3 with TRBJ2-3, with a weak D call TRBD2 (6 bases). The CDR3 is 13 residues long. Germline CDR1 reads MNHEY; CDR2 reads SVGEGT. CDR3 sequence reads: CTSSDGGSDTQYF. The CDR3, as DNA: TGTACCAGCAGTGATGGGGGGAGTGATACGCAGTATTTT.

The CDR3 protein is CANGLAGPTDTQYF. The DNA for the CDR3 is TGTGCCAATGGACTAGCGGGGCCTACAGATACGCAGTATTTT. The gene calls are TRBV12-3 or TRBV12-4 and TRBJ2-3, with TRBD2 matching over 12 bases. The CDR3 consists of 14 residues. Trimming cost V 10 bases and J 3 bases; bases outside gene matches: 5.

CDR3 in amino acids: CASSPNLRDRGVDGDTQYF. DNA of the CDR3: TGTGCCAGCAGTCCCAACCTCCGGGACAGGGGCGTAGACGGAGATACGCAGTATTTT. This chain uses TRBV12-3 or TRBV12-4 with TRBJ2-3; 10 nucleotides agree with TRBD1. This CDR3 is built from 19 residues. The J segment lost 5 bases and the V segment lost 5 bases, leaving 19 bases of the junction unmatched.

At least ten counts were recorded for this clonotype. This chain uses TRBV28 with TRBJ2-1; D not resolved. CDR1 and CDR2 (germline): MDHEN, SYDVKM. The V end was cut by 3 bases, the J end by 3 bases, with 9 bases between. The CDR3 covers 14 residues. CDR3 sequence: CASSFQEIYNEQFF. CDR3 nucleotide sequence: TGTGCCAGCAGTTTTCAGGAAATCTACAATGAGCAGTTCTTC.

This clonotype has a handful of counts. V gene TRBV29-1 combines with J gene TRBJ2-3; D perhaps matches TRBD1 (6 bases). V lost 4 bases and J 4 bases, leaving 21 bases between the germline ends. The CDR3 contains 16 residues. Germline CDR1 and CDR2: SQVTM and ANQGSEA. The CDR3 DNA sequence: TGCAGCGTTGTAAAGGGGGACCGCCGTCTCCCAGATACGCAGTATTTT. Its protein is CSVVKGDRRLPDTQYF.

In its sample, this clonotype was seen many times. The chain is built from TRBV7-9 and TRBJ2-6; 7 nucleotides agree with TRBD1. The CDR3 is made up of 17 amino acids. Trimming took 1 base from V and 0 from J; bases not matched to a gene: 3. The V gene's germline CDR1 is SEHNR and CDR2 FQNEAQ (reference sequence). CDR3 nucleotide sequence: TGTGCCAGCAGCTTAGTTGACAGGGCCTCTGGGGCCAACGTCCTGACTTTC. This codes for CASSLVDRASGANVLTF.

J is TRBJ2-2 and V is TRBV5-8; no clear D gene. V shed 6 bases and J shed 1 base, with 13 bases lying between them. CDR3 size: 15 residues. Germline V gene data show CDR1 as SGHTS and CDR2 as YDEGEE. CDR3 nucleotide sequence: TGTGCCAGCATTACTTTAGGGTGGAACACCGGGGAGCTGTTTTTT. It encodes CASITLGWNTGELFF.

The table lists this clonotype with a few counts. The rearrangement joins TRBV10-2 to TRBJ2-7; 9 nucleotides match TRBD2. This CDR3 is 15 amino acids long. The germline V gene has CDR1 WSHSY and CDR2 SAAADI. V shed 8 bases, J shed 4 bases, and the junction held 12 bases outside the gene matches. This CDR3 reads CASGGTSRLSYEQYF. CDR3 bases: TGCGCCAGCGGCGGGACTAGCAGGCTCTCATACGAGCAGTACTTC.

There are many counts of this clonotype. This chain joins TRBV29-1 and TRBJ1-1, with D possibly TRBD1 on 6 matching bases. The V end lost 7 bases, the J end lost 8 bases, and 17 bases lay between the germline ends. Germline V gene sequence: CDR1 SQVTM, CDR2 ANQGSEA. This CDR3 contains 12 residues. In DNA form, the CDR3 reads TGCAGCGCAAGACCGGGGGCGAGGGAAGCTTTCTTT. Its translation is CSARPGAREAFF.

In this sample, this clonotype turned up many times. The chain employs TRBV3-1 and TRBJ2-1, with unresolved D. The CDR3 is 13 residues long. V lost 6 bases and J 8 bases, leaving 14 bases between the germline ends. CDR1 and CDR2 (germline): LGHDT, YNNKEL (reference sequence). The chain's CDR3 is CASSPNLGYEQFF. Written as DNA, the CDR3 is TGTGCCAGCAGTCCTAACCTAGGTTATGAGCAGTTCTTC.

This clonotype was seen a few times. The rearrangement uses TRBV7-2 and TRBJ1-2, with D uncertain. Germline values: CDR1 SGHTA, CDR2 FQGNSA. The CDR3 has 14 residues. Trimming shortened V by 7 bases and J by 4 bases, and 16 bases separated the two germline ends. The CDR3 reads CASTGPGEVYGYTF. CDR3 nucleotide sequence: TGTGCCAGCACCGGGCCGGGAGAAGTCTATGGCTACACCTTC.

Turning to this clonotype: This is likely an artifact of a read error, given a far larger clone one base away. The CDR3 bases are TGTGCCAGCAGCTCCCAGAGAACCCTTCTTGGGCAGTACTTC. It yields the protein CASSSQRTLLGQYF. The chain couples TRBV11-3 to TRBJ2-7, with unresolved D. V was trimmed by 4 bases and J by 9 bases, leaving 19 bases between them. The CDR3 has 14 residues. CDR1 is SGHNT, CDR2 YENEEA, per germline.

This clonotype was seen ten or more times. The V gene is TRBV29-1, the J gene TRBJ2-7; D may match TRBD1 or TRBD2 (5 bases each). CDR3 size: 14 residues. The V and J ends lost 7 bases and 1 base respectively, with 17 bases between them. Germline V gene sequence: CDR1 SQVTM, CDR2 ANQGSEA. CDR3 residues: CSARDPWRSYEQYF. CDR3 coding DNA: TGCAGCGCCAGGGACCCCTGGAGGTCCTACGAGCAGTACTTC.

V usage is TRBV30 and J usage is TRBJ1-1; D gene unclear. The V gene's germline CDR1 is GTSNPN and CDR2 SVGIG (reference sequence). V was pared by 1 base and J by 1 base, with 7 bases between. This CDR3 has 13 amino acids. CDR3: CAWSGLTNTEAFF. CDR3 nucleotide sequence: TGTGCCTGGAGTGGTCTCACGAACACTGAAGCTTTCTTT.

This clonotype came up many times. The chain has TRBV30 and TRBJ1-5; 8 bases match TRBD1. Unmatched junction bases numbered 1, after V lost 1 base and J lost 2 bases. CDR1 GTSNPN and CDR2 SVGIG come from the germline V gene (reference sequence). The CDR3 length is 14 residues. The CDR3, as DNA: TGTGCCTGGAGTGGGGGACAGGGCAATCAGCCCCAGCATTTT. Translated: CAWSGGQGNQPQHF.

The CDR3 region is CASSPPAGTGGHYEQYF. Written as DNA, the CDR3 is TGTGCCAGCTCACCACCGGCCGGGACAGGGGGTCACTACGAGCAGTACTTC. The chain combines TRBV18 with TRBJ2-7, with 11 bases identical to TRBD1. Germline V gives CDR1 KGHSH, CDR2 LQKENI. J was trimmed by 3 bases and V by 0 bases; bases with no gene match: 7. CDR3 length: 17 residues.

This clonotype appeared once. This chain uses TRBV27 with TRBJ2-2, with 12 bases that match TRBD2. CDR1 is MNHEY, CDR2 SMNVEV, per germline (reference sequence). The CDR3 spans 18 residues. The ends lost 4 bases at V and 4 bases at J; junction bases unmatched: 10. The CDR3 DNA is TGTGCCAGCAGTTCACAAGGACTAGCGGGGTGGGGCACCGGGGAGCTGTTTTTT. Amino acid sequence: CASSSQGLAGWGTGELFF.

The CDR3 region has the DNA TGTGCCAGCAGCAGCCTCGGGCCAGGGACCTACGAGCAGTACTTC. Encoded protein: CASSSLGPGTYEQYF. The gene calls are TRBV7-9 and TRBJ2-7; the D gene is possibly TRBD1 (5 bases). CDR3 size: 15 residues. The ends were cut back, 5 bases at V and 2 bases at J, with 16 bases in the middle. Germline lookup yields CDR1 SEHNR and CDR2 FQNEAQ (reference sequence).

This clonotype was observed at least ten times. The V and J genes are TRBV2 and TRBJ2-3; D gene uncertain. CDR1 is SNHLY and CDR2 is FYNNEI in the germline V gene. V was clipped by 11 bases and J by 5 bases, with 11 bases between them. The CDR3 covers 11 residues. This chain's CDR3 is CAALKGDTQYF. In nucleotides, the CDR3 is TGTGCCGCCCTGAAGGGAGATACGCAGTATTTT. The variable domain in full, with the rest retrieved from reference TRBV2 and TRBJ2-3, is EPEVTQTPSHQVTQMGQEVILRCVPISNHLYFYWYRQILGQKVEFLVSFYNNEISEKSEIFDDQFSVERPDGSNFTLKIRSTKLEDSAMYFCAALKGDTQYFGPGTRLTVL.

The chain joins TRBV20-1 to TRBJ2-3; 8 bases are shared with TRBD2. The CDR3 is 15 residues long. V lost 1 base to trimming and J lost 8 bases; unmatched junction nucleotides: 11. The germline V gene encodes CDR1 DFQATT and CDR2 SNEGSKA (reference sequence). This chain's CDR3 is CSARVIAGPLGTQYF. The CDR3 DNA reads TGCAGTGCTAGAGTGATAGCGGGACCACTGGGTACGCAGTATTTT.

This clonotype was recorded many times. The V gene is TRBV7-9, the J gene TRBJ2-1, with 10 bases matching TRBD2. Germline CDR1 reads SEHNR; CDR2 reads FQNEAQ (reference sequence). J lost 1 base, V lost 5 bases, and 2 bases had no gene match. The length of the CDR3 is 15 residues. The CDR3 sequence is CASSASGSSYNEQFF. CDR3 DNA sequence: TGTGCCAGCAGCGCTAGCGGGAGTTCCTACAATGAGCAGTTCTTC.

V and J are TRBV28 and TRBJ2-7, with D possibly matching TRBD2 (6 bases). Germline V CDR1 and CDR2: MDHEN, SYDVKM. V lost 6 bases to trimming and J lost 6 bases, with 21 bases between them. The CDR3 is 15 amino acids. The CDR3 loop reads CASRDLGPTGVEQYF. The CDR3 region has the DNA TGTGCCAGCAGGGACTTGGGACCCACGGGGGTCGAGCAGTACTTC. The full variable domain, completed using reference TRBV28 and TRBJ2-7, is DVKVTQSSRYLVKRTGEKVFLECVQDMDHENMFWYRQDPGLGLRLIYFSYDVKMKEKGDIPEGYSVSREKKERFSLILESASTNQTSMYLCASRDLGPTGVEQYFGPGTRLTVT.

This clonotype appeared once. The V and J genes are TRBV12-3 or TRBV12-4 and TRBJ2-7; either TRBD1 or TRBD2 may fit D (5 bases each). This CDR3 spans 15 amino acids. The ends were cut back, 4 bases at V and 0 bases at J, with 13 bases in the middle. The DNA of the CDR3 is TGTGCCAGCAGTTCTAACGGGACGACCTCCTACGAGCAGTACTTC. This encodes CASSSNGTTSYEQYF.

This clonotype occurred many times. This chain joins TRBV11-2 and TRBJ1-6; 7 positions match TRBD1. The CDR3 is made up of 14 amino acids. CDR1 and CDR2 (germline): SGHAT, FQNNGV. Trimming at V came to 3 bases and at J to 12 bases, leaving 8 bases not matched to a gene. CDR3 amino acids: CASSFPGTAQPLHF. The CDR3 bases are TGTGCCAGCAGCTTCCCAGGGACAGCCCAACCCCTCCACTTT.

In this sample, this clonotype turned up many times. This chain joins TRBV20-1 and TRBJ2-5, with a tentative D call TRBD2 (6 bases). Germline V gene data show CDR1 as DFQATT and CDR2 as SNEGSKA (reference sequence). The CDR3 has 17 residues. Trimming stripped 3 bases from V and 2 bases from J, with 22 bases between. As DNA, the CDR3 is TGCAGTGCTAGTAGCCCTTCCACCGGGAGCTCACAAGAGACCCAGTACTTC. Translation: CSASSPSTGSSQETQYF.